This T cell receptor (beta chain) was captured by sequencing in a study of vaccination and CD4 T cells after COVID-19. The Oncomine TCR Beta short-read assay was what sequenced the DNA obtained from cultured CD4+ T cells. TCRdb ran MiXCR on the PCR reads and lists one entry per CDR3 protein. This table holds 15,000 to 20,000 distinct CDR3 sequences, less than 60% found once. This CDR3 is built from 11 residues. The germline CDR1 and CDR2 sequences are LNHDA and SQIVND (reference sequence). V dropped 3 bases and J dropped 5 bases, with 4 bases sitting between them. As concerns this clonotype: Its antigen is unknown.

Treatment denoted: roughly 11-day PBMC culture with coronavirus spike peptide pools or control peptides (ViraFEST assay). The chain carries TRBV19 and TRBJ2-5; no definite D call. This receptor was taken from a human donor who had recovered from COVID-19. The source material was CD4+ T cells from blood, cultured in vitro. The CDR3 reads CASSIKETQYF. In nucleotides, the CDR3 is TGTGCCAGTAGTATCAAGGAGACCCAGTACTTC.